The present TCR beta chain was sequenced within a study of T cell responses to AZD1222 COVID-19 vaccine. Method: immunoSEQ multiplex PCR; TCRdb's copy keeps in-frame clones and lacks some. The sample includes 150,000 or so clones, about 87% of them seen just once. The CDR3 runs 16 residues. V dropped 1 base and J dropped 0; count of bases not matched to a gene: 6. Germline V gene lookup returns CDR1 LGHNA and CDR2 YNFKEQ. This receptor was identified in an adult who received the MenACWY meningococcal vaccine as a control. The source was peripheral blood, collected 28 days after the second dose of the MenACWY control vaccine. The chain combines TRBV4-2 with TRBJ2-7, with 7 bases matching TRBD2. The CDR3 protein is CASSQVWEGSSYEQYF. CDR3 sequence (DNA): TGTGCCAGCAGCCAAGTGTGGGAGGGTTCCTCCTACGAGCAGTACTTC.